These T cell receptor beta chains were read from a single sample in a study of identical twins' blood T cells. TCRdb ran MiXCR on the 5' RACE reads and lists one entry per CDR3 protein. The table has fewer than 450,000 distinct CDR3 sequences, roughly 30% seen once. Sequencing input: PBMCs. These receptors originate from a woman between 18 and 50 years old in good health. The CDR3 runs from the conserved cysteine through the conserved F or W. A D gene is named only where the DNA matches it firmly. Clone size, where shown, is once, few, many, or a class for clones that have expanded.

abundance	v_gene	d_gene	j_gene	CDR3nt	CDR3aa
few	TRBV20-1	-	TRBJ1-1	TGCAGTGCTACTTTTTTATTTAGGGCTTTCTTT	CSATFLFRAFF
few	TRBV29-1	TRBD2	TRBJ2-1	TGCAGCGTTGTGGGCGGGAGGGCCGTAAATGAGCAGTTCTTC	CSVVGGRAVNEQFF
-	TRBV14	TRBD1	TRBJ1-1	TGTGCCAGCAGCCAAGATGTGGGACAGAAGAACACTGAAGCTTTCTTT	CASSQDVGQKNTEAFF
-	TRBV20-1	TRBD2	TRBJ2-5	TGCAGTGCGAGAGGGCTAGCGGGCGGAGAGACCCAGTACTTC	CSARGLAGGETQYF
-	TRBV10-3	TRBD2	TRBJ2-1	TGTGCCACCTTGGGGACTAGCAGAAATGAGCGGTTCTTC	CATLGTSRNERFF
many	TRBV6-5	-	TRBJ1-6	TGTGCCAGCGCCTCCGGACAGCATAATTCACCCCTCCACTTT	CASASGQHNSPLHF
few	TRBV12-3/TRBV12-4	-	TRBJ1-1	TGTGCCAGCAGTCGACGTAGCGATGCCGCTGAGGCTTTCTTT	CASSRRSDAAEAFF
-	TRBV7-2	TRBD2	TRBJ2-3	TGTGCCAGCATCGGACTAGTGGGCACAGATACGCAGTATTTT	CASIGLVGTDTQYF
-	TRBV20-1	-	TRBJ1-4	TGCAGTGCTAGCCGGGAAAAACTGTTTTTT	CSASREKLFF
-	TRBV7-2	-	TRBJ1-5	TGTGCCAGCAGCTTAATCGGGGGGCAACATCAGCCCCAGCATTTT	CASSLIGGQHQPQHF
few	TRBV18	TRBD2	TRBJ2-2	TGTGCCAGCTCAGCGGGGGCGAACACCGGGGAGCTGTTTTTT	CASSAGANTGELFF
many	TRBV9	-	TRBJ1-3	TGTGCCAGCAGCGTAGGGGCTGGTGGAAACACCATATATTTT	CASSVGAGGNTIYF
once	TRBV7-2	-	TRBJ2-7	TGTGCCAGCAGCTTGCTAGTGGTCCACGAGCAGTACTTC	CASSLLVVHEQYF
-	TRBV7-2	-	TRBJ1-2	TGTGCCAGCGGCTCTGGCACTAACTATGGCTACACCTTC	CASGSGTNYGYTF
-	TRBV11-2	-	TRBJ2-1	TGTGCCAGCAGCTTAGACTTTAGGGATCGCACCTACAATGAGCAGTTCTTC	CASSLDFRDRTYNEQFF
-	TRBV2	-	TRBJ1-4	TGTGTCAGCTTCTGGGGGGGCAGTGAAAAACTGTTTTTT	CVSFWGGSEKLFF
few	TRBV20-1	-	TRBJ1-1	TGCAGTGCTGCGCTTCTGAACACTGAAGCTTTCTTT	CSAALLNTEAFF
-	TRBV3-1	-	TRBJ1-2	TGTGCCAGCAGCCACTCTCCGACTCCAAGCTATGGCTACACCTTC	CASSHSPTPSYGYTF
-	TRBV19	TRBD1	TRBJ1-2	TGTGCCAGTAGTAGAACCGGGACAGGGAATCTGAAAGGCTACACCTTC	CASSRTGTGNLKGYTF
once	TRBV3-1	TRBD1	TRBJ2-1	TGTGCCAGCAGCCGGACAGGGGGCTTACATGAGCAGTTCTTC	CASSRTGGLHEQFF
-	TRBV12-3/TRBV12-4	-	TRBJ2-5	TGTGCCAGCAGCGCGGCCGCTGGAGAGACCCAGTACTTC	CASSAAAGETQYF
many	TRBV9	TRBD1	TRBJ1-5	TGTGCCAGCAGCGCAGGCGGGGACAGCCGCAATCAGCCCCAGCATTTT	CASSAGGDSRNQPQHF
-	TRBV9	-	TRBJ2-3	TGTGCCAGCAGCGTAACTAGCTATGGGACAGATACGCAGTATTTT	CASSVTSYGTDTQYF
-	TRBV3-2	-	TRBJ2-2	TGTGCCAGCAGCCAAGATGATGGCCCCGGAGAGCTGTTTTTT	CASSQDDGPGELFF
-	TRBV20-1	-	TRBJ2-1	TGCAGTGCTCGAAGGATGGAGAATGAGCAGTTCTTC	CSARRMENEQFF
-	TRBV6-5	-	TRBJ1-1	TGTGCCAGCAGTTATCACGGGGACATGAACACTGAAGCTTTCTTT	CASSYHGDMNTEAFF
few	TRBV9	TRBD2	TRBJ2-3	TGTGCCAGCAGCGTAGGGACTAGCGGGAAAGATACGCAGTATTTT	CASSVGTSGKDTQYF
once	TRBV6-2/TRBV6-3	-	TRBJ1-2	TGTGCCAGCAGCTCGGGACGGGGGATGTCTGGCTACACCTTC	CASSSGRGMSGYTF
many	TRBV19	TRBD2	TRBJ2-1	TGTGCCAGTAGCGGAATAGCGGGAGCCCACAATGAGCAGTTCTTC	CASSGIAGAHNEQFF
many	TRBV20-1	-	TRBJ2-7	TGCAGTGCCTTAGGAACTATACCCTACGAGCAGTACTTC	CSALGTIPYEQYF
few	TRBV29-1	-	TRBJ2-1	TGCAGCGTTGAAGTACTAAGTAGTGAGCAGTTCTTC	CSVEVLSSEQFF
-	TRBV2	TRBD2	TRBJ2-3	TGTGCCACCCATAGCGGGAGGTGGGCAGATACGCAGTATTTT	CATHSGRWADTQYF
few	TRBV29-1	-	TRBJ2-5	TGCAGCGCCTTAAAAGGGGCAGAGACCCAGTACTTC	CSALKGAETQYF
-	TRBV29-1	TRBD1	TRBJ1-4	TGCAGCGTTGAATTTGGGACAGGGGCAACTAATGAAAAACTGTTTTTT	CSVEFGTGATNEKLFF